The T cell receptor beta chain under discussion was sequenced for a study of cytomegalovirus exposure and HLA in healthy donors. Study details: Across some 400 genotyped donors, 81% landed in the Caucasian-associated ancestry cluster. Overall study results and limits: Later work found that TCR association rates differed between HLA loci; DRB1 had the most and HLA-C the fewest. Presence/absence comparisons presumed near-even sequencing depth among donors.

Worth noting for this clone: Antigen: not known.

This PCR relied on a set of 60 Vbeta primers and 13 Jbeta primers. Original data processing: Later, 65 million to 85 million unique TCR beta chains were counted in an analysis, and approximately 9.9 million of them were shared. The method was immunoSEQ multiplex PCR; TCRdb's version includes in-frame clones alone and lacks a portion of them. V, J and clone size are taken as reported in that table, and D and trimming were inferred from the DNA itself. The sample holds some 30,000 clones. The germline gives CDR1 LGHNA, CDR2 YSLEER. CDR3 size: 14 residues. V was pared by 4 bases and J by 6 bases, with 4 bases of the junction left unmatched.

The sample taken for sequencing was PBMCs. This TCR derives from a female donor in good health and CMV-seronegative. The V gene is TRBV4-3, the J gene TRBJ2-7; 12 bases match TRBD2. CDR3 residues: CASSLTGLAGEQYF. For the CDR3, the DNA is TGCGCCAGCAGCCTAACGGGACTAGCGGGCGAGCAGTACTTC.